The TCR beta chain under discussion was sequenced for a study of blood T cell repertoires in COVID-19. Study-level information: COVID-19 samples from acute and convalescent phases originated in the United States, Italy and Spain. Sources were T cells, B-cell-depleted T cells, or PBMCs; the material itself was cDNA or gDNA.

Losses at the gene ends were 4 bases for V and 4 bases for J; bases not matched to a gene: 7. The CDR3 runs 14 residues. Germline CDR1 is SGHRS and CDR2 is YFSETQ. Authors' methods: Amplifying reference gene primers gave estimates of nucleated cell counts. Using immunoSEQ multiplex PCR, the repertoire was profiled, and TCRdb retains in-frame clones only, with some absent. D and trimming were read from the DNA, whereas the V and J calls and clone size are those reported in that table. The sample includes approximately 250,000 clones, around 80% seen only once; the top ten take under 1.5%. The chain recombines TRBV5-1 with TRBJ1-1; 7 positions match TRBD1. Sequenced input: peripheral blood. This clonotype was obtained from a woman aged 40-49 years who had recovered from COVID-19. For the CDR3, the DNA is TGCGCCAGCAGCCCCAGGGGGGATGGCACTGAAGCTTTCTTT. Translating gives CASSPRGDGTEAFF.